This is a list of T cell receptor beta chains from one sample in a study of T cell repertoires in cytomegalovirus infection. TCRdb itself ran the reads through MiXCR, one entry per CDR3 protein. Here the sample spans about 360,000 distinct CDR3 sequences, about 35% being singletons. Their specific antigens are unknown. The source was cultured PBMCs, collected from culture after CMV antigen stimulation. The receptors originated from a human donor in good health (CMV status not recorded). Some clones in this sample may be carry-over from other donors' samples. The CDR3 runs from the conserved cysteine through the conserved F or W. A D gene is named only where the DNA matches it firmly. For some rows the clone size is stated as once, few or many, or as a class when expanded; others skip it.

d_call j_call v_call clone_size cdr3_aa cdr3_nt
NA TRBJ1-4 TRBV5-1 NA CASSGGDGPNEKLFF TGCGCCAGCAGCGGGGGCGACGGCCCTAATGAAAAACTGTTTTTT
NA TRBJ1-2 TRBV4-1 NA CASSQEGLLGDGYTF TGCGCCAGCAGCCAAGAGGGGTTGCTAGGGGATGGCTACACCTTC
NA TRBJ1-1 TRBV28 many CASSLDTGSTEAFF TGTGCCAGCAGTTTAGACACAGGCAGCACTGAAGCTTTCTTT
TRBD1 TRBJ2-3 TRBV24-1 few CATSSPGQGADTQYF TGTGCCACCAGCTCCCCGGGACAGGGAGCAGATACGCAGTATTTT
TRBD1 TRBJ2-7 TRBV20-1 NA CSAYDRGSYEQYF TGCAGTGCTTATGACAGGGGTTCCTACGAGCAGTACTTC
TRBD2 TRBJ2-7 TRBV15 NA CATSRDLRERFREQYF TGTGCCACCAGCAGAGATTTGCGGGAGCGGTTTAGGGAGCAGTACTTC
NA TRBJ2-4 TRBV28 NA CASTGPRGDIQYF TGTGCCAGCACGGGACCGCGGGGTGACATTCAGTACTTC
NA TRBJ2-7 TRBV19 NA CASSESESYEQYF TGTGCCAGTAGTGAGTCTGAGTCCTACGAGCAGTACTTC
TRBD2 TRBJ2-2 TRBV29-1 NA CSVEGGRHTGELFF TGCAGCGTTGAAGGCGGGAGGCACACCGGGGAGCTGTTTTTT
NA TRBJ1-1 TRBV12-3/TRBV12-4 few CASTPTENTEAFF TGTGCCAGCACCCCGACCGAAAACACTGAAGCTTTCTTT
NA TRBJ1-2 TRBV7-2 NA CASSFRGGKGYGYTF TGTGCCAGCAGCTTCCGGGGGGGTAAGGGCTATGGCTACACCTTC
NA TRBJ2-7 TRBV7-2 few CASSLAESYEQYF TGTGCCAGCAGCTTAGCGGAAAGCTACGAGCAGTACTTC
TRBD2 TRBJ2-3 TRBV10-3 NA CAISAPMVAGLSTSTDTQYF TGTGCCATCAGTGCCCCTATGGTAGCGGGCCTTTCCACTAGCACAGATACGCAGTATTTT
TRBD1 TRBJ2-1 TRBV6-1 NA CASIGRQGRYNEQFF TGTGCCAGCATTGGTAGACAGGGACGGTACAATGAGCAGTTCTTC
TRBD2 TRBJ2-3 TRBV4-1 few CASSQEKWEGSPDTQYF TGCGCCAGCAGCCAAGAGAAGTGGGAGGGTAGCCCAGATACGCAGTATTTT
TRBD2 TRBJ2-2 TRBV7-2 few CASSPLAGGTGELFF TGTGCCAGCAGCCCTTTAGCGGGAGGGACCGGGGAGCTGTTTTTT
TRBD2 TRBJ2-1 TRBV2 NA CASTPLAGALNEQFF TGTGCCAGCACCCCTCTAGCGGGAGCGCTCAATGAGCAGTTCTTC
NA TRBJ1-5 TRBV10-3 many CAISDNFNQPQHF TGTGCCATCAGTGACAATTTCAATCAGCCCCAGCATTTT
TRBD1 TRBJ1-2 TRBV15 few CATSRTGPNYGYTF TGTGCCACCAGCCGGACAGGCCCAAACTATGGCTACACCTTC
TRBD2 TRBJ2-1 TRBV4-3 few CASTLELAGGGEQFF TGCGCCAGCACACTGGAGCTAGCGGGAGGGGGTGAGCAGTTCTTC
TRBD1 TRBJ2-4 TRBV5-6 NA CASSLVGQGEPLAKNIQYF TGTGCCAGCAGCTTGGTGGGACAGGGGGAACCCTTAGCCAAAAACATTCAGTACTTC
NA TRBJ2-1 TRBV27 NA CASSLSAGTSFPYNEQFF TGTGCCAGCAGTTTATCGGCCGGGACTTCCTTCCCCTACAATGAGCAGTTCTTC
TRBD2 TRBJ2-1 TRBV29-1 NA CSVEVVAGGPRFF TGCAGCGTTGAAGTGGTAGCGGGAGGGCCCCGGTTCTTC
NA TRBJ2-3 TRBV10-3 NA CAISESTAHTQYF TGTGCCATCAGTGAGTCTACCGCCCATACGCAGTATTTT
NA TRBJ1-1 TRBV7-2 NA CASSGTPLGSEAFF TGTGCCAGCAGCGGGACCCCACTAGGCTCTGAAGCTTTCTTT
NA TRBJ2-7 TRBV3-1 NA CASSPRLMSYEQYF TGTGCCAGCAGCCCACGGTTGATGTCCTACGAGCAGTACTTC
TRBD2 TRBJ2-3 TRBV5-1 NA CASRPLGSGSPDTQYF TGCGCCAGCAGGCCCTTAGGGAGCGGGAGTCCGGATACGCAGTATTTT
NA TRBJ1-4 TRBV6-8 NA CASSYAPSTNEKLFF TGTGCCAGCAGTTACGCACCGTCAACTAATGAAAAACTGTTTTTT